This T cell receptor (beta chain) comes out of a study of T cell changes during pregnancy in multiple sclerosis. Data came from immunoSEQ multiplex PCR; TCRdb stores just in-frame clones and leaves some out. This sample has roughly 46,000 clones; 84% occur once, and the top ten carry about 0.64%. The CDR3 consists of 14 residues. V was trimmed by 4 bases and J by 5 bases, leaving 12 bases between them. Germline V gene lookup returns CDR1 LNHDA and CDR2 SQIVND (reference sequence). The material was CD4+ T cells from peripheral blood mononuclear cells, obtained before pregnancy. The sequence came from a female donor with multiple sclerosis, enrolled in a pregnancy study. This chain connects TRBV19 to TRBJ2-1; the D is unclear. The CDR3 spells CASSSAYVHNEQFF. The CDR3 nucleotides read TGTGCCAGTAGTAGCGCTTATGTCCACAATGAGCAGTTCTTC.